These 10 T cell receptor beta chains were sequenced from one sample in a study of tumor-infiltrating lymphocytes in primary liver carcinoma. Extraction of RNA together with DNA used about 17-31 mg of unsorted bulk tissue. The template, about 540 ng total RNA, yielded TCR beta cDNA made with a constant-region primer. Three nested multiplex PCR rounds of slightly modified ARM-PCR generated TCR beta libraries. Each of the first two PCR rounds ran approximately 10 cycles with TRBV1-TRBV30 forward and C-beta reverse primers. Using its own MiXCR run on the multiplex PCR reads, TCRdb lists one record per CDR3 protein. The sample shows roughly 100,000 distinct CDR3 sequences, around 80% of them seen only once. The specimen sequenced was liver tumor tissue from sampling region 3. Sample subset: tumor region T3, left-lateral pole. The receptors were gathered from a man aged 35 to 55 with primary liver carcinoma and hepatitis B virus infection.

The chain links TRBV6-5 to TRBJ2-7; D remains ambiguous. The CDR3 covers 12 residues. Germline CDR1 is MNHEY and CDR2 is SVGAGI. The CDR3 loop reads CTTQDGRSEKYF. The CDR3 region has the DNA TGTACCACCCAGGACGGACGGAGTGAGAAGTACTTC.

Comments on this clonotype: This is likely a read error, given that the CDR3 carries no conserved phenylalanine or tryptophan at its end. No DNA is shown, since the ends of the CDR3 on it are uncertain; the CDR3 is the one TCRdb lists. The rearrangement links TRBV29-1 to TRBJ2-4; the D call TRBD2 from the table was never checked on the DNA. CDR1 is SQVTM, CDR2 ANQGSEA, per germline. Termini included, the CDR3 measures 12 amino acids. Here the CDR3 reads CSVIHGRDIQCL.

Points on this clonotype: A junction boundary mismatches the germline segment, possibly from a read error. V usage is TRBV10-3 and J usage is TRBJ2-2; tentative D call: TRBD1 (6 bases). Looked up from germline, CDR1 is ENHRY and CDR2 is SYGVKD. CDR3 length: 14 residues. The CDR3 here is CGISVSTGTGELFF. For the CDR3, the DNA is TGTGGCATCAGTGTGTCGACAGGCACCGGGGAGCTGTTTTTT.

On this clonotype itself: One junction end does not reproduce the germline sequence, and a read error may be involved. CDR3 bases: TGTGTCAGCAGCCAAGATGGTGGCGGGGCAAATAGTGAGCAGTTCTTC. It codes for CVSSQDGGGANSEQFF. This chain links TRBV4-2 with TRBJ2-1; D is possibly TRBD2 (6 bases). CDR3 size: 16 residues. CDR1 is LGHNA and CDR2 is YNFKEQ in the germline V gene.

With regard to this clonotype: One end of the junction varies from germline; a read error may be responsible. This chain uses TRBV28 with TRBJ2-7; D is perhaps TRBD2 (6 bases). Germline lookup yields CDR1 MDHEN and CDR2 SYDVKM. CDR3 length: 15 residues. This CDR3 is CARSLWGGNMVEQYF. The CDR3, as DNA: TGTGCCAGGAGTTTATGGGGCGGGAACATGGTCGAGCAGTACTTT.

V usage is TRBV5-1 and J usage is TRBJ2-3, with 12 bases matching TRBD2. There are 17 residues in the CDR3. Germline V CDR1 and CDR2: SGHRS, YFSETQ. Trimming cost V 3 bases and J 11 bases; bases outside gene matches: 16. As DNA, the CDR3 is TGCGCCAGCAGCTCCCGACTAGCGGGAGTAGTTACAGTTAGGCAGTATTTT. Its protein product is CASSSRLAGVVTVRQYF.

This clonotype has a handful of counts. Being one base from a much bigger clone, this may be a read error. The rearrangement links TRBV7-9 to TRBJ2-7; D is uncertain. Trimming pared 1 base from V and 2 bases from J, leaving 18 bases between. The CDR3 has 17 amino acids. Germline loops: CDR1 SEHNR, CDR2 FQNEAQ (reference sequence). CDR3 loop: CASSLGIGNRSPYEQYF. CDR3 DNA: TGTGCCAGCAGCTTAGGGATCGGCAACCGTTCTCCCTACGAGCAGTACTTC.

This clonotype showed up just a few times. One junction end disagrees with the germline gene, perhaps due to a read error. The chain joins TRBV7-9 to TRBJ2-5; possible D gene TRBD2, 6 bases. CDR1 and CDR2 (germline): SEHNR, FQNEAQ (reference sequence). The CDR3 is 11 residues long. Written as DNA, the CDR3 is TGTGCCAGCACATATGGGGGGACCCAATACTTC. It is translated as CASTYGGTQYF.

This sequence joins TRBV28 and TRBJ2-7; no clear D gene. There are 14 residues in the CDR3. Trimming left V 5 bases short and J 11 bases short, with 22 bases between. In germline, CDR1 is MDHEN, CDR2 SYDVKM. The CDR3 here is CASSPLADQRIEYF. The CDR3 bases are TGTGCCAGCAGTCCCCTGGCGGACCAGAGAATTGAGTACTTC.

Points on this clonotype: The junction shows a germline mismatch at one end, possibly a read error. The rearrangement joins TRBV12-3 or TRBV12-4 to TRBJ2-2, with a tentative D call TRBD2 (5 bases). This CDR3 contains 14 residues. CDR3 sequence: CSSSLLCDTGELSF. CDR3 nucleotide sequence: TGTTCCAGCAGTTTACTGTGTGACACCGGGGAGCTGTCTTTT.